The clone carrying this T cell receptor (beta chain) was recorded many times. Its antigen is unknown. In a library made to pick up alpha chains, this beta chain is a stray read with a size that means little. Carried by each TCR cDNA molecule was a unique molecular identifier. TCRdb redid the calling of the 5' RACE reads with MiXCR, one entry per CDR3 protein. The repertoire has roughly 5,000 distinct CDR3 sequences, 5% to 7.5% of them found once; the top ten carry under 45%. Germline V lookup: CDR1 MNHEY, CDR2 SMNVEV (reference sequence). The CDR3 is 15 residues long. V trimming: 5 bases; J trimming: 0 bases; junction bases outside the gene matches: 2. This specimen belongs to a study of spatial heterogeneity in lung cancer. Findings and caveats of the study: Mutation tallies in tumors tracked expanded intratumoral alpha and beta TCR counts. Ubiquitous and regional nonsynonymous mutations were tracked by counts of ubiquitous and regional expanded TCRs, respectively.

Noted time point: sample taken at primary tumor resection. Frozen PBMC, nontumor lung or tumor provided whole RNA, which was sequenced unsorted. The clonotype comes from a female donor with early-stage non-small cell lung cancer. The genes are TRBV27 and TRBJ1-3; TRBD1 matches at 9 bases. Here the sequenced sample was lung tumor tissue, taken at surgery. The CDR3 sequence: CASSRTGASGNTIYF. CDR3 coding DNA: TGTGCCAGCAGTAGGACAGGGGCCTCTGGAAACACCATATATTTT.